This paragraph reports one T cell receptor (beta chain). Data came from immunoSEQ multiplex PCR; TCRdb stores just in-frame clones and leaves some out. The sample has around 60,000 clones; roughly 90% are singletons. This sample stems from a study of blood T cell repertoires in COVID-19. CDR3 length: 13 residues. The V and J ends lost 8 bases and 4 bases, in that order; junction bases with no gene match: 5. Germline V gene lookup returns CDR1 SGHRS and CDR2 YFSETQ. The sample comprised peripheral blood. The gene calls are TRBV5-1 and TRBJ2-3; 9 nucleotides line up with TRBD2. The TCR sequence derives from a man aged 55-75 years with acute or convalescent COVID-19. CDR3 in DNA: TGCGCCAGTAAGCGGGGGGCGGCAGATACGCAGTATTTT. Translated, it gives CASKRGAADTQYF.